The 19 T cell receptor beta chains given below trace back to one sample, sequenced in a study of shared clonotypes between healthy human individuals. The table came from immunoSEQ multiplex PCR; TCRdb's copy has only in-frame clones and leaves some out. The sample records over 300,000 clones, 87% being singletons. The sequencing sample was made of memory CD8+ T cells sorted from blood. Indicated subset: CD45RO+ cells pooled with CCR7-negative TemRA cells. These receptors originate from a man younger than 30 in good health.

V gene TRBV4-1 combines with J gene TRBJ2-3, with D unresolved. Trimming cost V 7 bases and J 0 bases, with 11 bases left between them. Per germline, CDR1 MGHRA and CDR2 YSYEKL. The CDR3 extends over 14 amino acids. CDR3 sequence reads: CASKDWGSTDTQYF. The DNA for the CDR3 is TGCGCCAGCAAAGACTGGGGAAGCACAGATACGCAGTATTTT.

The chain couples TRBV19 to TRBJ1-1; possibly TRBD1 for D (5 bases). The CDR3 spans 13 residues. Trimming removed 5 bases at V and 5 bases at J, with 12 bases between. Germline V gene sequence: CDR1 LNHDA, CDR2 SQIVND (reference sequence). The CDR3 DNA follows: TGTGCCAGTAGTGCCCTAGGGGTTACTGAAGCTTTCTTT. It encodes CASSALGVTEAFF. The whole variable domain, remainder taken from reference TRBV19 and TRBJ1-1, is DGGITQSPKYLFRKEGQNVTLSCEQNLNHDAMYWYRQDPGQGLRLIYYSQIVNDFQKGDIAEGYSVSREKKESFPLTVTSAQKNPTAFYLCASSALGVTEAFFGQGTRLTVV.

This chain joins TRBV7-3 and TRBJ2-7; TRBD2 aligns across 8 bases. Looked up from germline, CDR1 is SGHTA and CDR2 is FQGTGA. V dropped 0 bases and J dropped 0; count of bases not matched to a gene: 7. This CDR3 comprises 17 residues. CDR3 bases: TGTGCCAGCAGCTTAACTAGAGCGGGGGATATCTCCTACGAGCAGTACTTC. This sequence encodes CASSLTRAGDISYEQYF.

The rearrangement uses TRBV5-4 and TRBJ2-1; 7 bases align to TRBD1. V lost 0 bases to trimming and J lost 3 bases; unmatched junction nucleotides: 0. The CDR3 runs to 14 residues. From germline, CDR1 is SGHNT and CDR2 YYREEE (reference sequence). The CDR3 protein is CASSLGQGYNEQFF. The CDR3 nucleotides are TGTGCCAGCAGCTTGGGACAGGGCTACAATGAGCAGTTCTTC.

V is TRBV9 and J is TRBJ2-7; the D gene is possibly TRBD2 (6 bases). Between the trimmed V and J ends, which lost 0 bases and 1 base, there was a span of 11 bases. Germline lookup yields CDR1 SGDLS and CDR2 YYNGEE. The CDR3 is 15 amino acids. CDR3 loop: CASSVGDSGSYEQYF. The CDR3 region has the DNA TGTGCCAGCAGCGTAGGGGACTCTGGATCCTACGAGCAGTACTTC.

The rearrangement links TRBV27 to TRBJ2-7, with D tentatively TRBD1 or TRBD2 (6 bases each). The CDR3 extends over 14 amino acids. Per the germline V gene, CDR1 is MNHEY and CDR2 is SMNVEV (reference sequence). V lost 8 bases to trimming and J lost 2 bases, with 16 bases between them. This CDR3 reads CASRLVGGTYEQYF. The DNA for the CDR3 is TGTGCCAGCCGCTTGGTAGGGGGGACCTACGAGCAGTACTTC.

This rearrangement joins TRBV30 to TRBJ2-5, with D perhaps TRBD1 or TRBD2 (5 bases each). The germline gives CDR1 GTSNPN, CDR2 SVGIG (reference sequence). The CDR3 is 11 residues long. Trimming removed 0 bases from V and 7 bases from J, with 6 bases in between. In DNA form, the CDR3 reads TGTGCCTGGAGTGTTGGGGGGACCCAGTACTTC. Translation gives CAWSVGGTQYF.

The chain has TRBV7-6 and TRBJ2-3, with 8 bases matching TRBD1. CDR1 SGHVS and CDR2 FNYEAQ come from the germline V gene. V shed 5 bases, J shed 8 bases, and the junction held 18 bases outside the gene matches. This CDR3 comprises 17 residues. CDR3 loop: CASSPSGGLLTGGTQYF. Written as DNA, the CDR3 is TGTGCCAGCAGCCCTTCCGGGGGACTCTTAACAGGGGGTACGCAGTATTTT.

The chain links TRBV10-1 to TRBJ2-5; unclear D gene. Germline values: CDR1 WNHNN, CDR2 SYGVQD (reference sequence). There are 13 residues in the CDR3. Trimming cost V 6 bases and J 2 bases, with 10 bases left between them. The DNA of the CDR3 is TGCGCCAGCAGCCACGGACCTCAAGAGACCCAGTACTTC. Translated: CASSHGPQETQYF.

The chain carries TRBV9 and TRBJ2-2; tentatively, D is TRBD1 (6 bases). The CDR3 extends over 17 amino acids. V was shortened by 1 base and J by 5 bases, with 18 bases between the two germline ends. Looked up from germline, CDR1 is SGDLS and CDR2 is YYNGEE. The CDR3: CASSVSQGRWYTGELFF. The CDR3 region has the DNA TGTGCCAGCAGCGTAAGTCAGGGGAGATGGTATACCGGGGAGCTGTTTTTT.

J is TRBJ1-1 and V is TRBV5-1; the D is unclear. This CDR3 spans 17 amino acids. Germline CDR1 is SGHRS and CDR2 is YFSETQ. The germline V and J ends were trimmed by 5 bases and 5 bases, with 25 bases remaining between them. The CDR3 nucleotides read TGCGCCAGCAGGACTGTCCCCGCCGCCGTCGTACGGACTGAAGCTTTCTTT. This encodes CASRTVPAAVVRTEAFF.

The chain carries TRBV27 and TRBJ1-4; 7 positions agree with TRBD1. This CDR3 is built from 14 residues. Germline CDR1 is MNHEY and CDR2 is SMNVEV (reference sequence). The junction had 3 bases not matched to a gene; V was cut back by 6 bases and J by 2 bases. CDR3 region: CASSYRGTNEKLFF. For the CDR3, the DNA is TGTGCCAGCAGCTACAGGGGTACTAATGAAAAACTGTTTTTT.

CDR3 sequence: CASSFPFIAGAIEQYF. The CDR3 bases are TGTGCCAGCAGCTTCCCGTTTATAGCGGGGGCGATCGAGCAGTACTTC. The chain joins TRBV7-9 to TRBJ2-7; 9 bases map to TRBD2. The length of the CDR3 is 16 residues. Per germline, CDR1 SEHNR and CDR2 FQNEAQ (reference sequence). With V trimmed by 3 bases and J by 6 bases, 12 bases remained unmatched.

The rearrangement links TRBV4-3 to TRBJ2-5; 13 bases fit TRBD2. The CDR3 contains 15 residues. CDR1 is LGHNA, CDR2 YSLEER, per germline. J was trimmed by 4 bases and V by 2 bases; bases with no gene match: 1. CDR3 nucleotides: TGCGCCAGCAGCCAAACTAGCGGGAGGGCAGAGACCCAGTACTTC. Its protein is CASSQTSGRAETQYF.

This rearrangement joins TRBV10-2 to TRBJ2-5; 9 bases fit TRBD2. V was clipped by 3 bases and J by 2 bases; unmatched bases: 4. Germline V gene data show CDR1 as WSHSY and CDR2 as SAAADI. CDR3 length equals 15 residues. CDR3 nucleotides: TGCGCCAGCAGTGAAAGGCGGGGGGGACAAGAGACCCAGTACTTC. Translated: CASSERRGGQETQYF.

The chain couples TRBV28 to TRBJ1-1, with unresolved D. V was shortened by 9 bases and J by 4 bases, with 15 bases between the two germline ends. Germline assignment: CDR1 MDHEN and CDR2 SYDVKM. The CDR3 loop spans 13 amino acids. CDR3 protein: CASFRTGTTEAFF. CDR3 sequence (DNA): TGTGCCAGTTTCAGGACGGGAACCACTGAAGCTTTCTTT.

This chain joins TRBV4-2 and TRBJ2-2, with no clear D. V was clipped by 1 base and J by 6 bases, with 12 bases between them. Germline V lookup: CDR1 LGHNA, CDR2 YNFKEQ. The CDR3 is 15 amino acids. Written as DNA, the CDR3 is TGTGCCAGCAGCCAAGTTCACCGGTTTCCCGGGGAGCTGTTTTTT. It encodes CASSQVHRFPGELFF.

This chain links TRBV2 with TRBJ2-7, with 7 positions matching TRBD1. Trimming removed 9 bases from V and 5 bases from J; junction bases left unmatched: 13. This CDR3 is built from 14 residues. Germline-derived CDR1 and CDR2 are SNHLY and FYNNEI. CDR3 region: CARQSDRDLDEQYF. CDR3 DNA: TGTGCCAGACAATCCGACAGGGACCTTGACGAGCAGTACTTC.

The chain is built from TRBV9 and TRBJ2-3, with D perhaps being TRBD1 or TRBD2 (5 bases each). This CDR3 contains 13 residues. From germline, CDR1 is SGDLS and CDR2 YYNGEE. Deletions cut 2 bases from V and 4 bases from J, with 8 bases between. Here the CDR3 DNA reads TGTGCCAGCAGCGTGGGACCGGCAGATACGCAGTATTTT. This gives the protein CASSVGPADTQYF.